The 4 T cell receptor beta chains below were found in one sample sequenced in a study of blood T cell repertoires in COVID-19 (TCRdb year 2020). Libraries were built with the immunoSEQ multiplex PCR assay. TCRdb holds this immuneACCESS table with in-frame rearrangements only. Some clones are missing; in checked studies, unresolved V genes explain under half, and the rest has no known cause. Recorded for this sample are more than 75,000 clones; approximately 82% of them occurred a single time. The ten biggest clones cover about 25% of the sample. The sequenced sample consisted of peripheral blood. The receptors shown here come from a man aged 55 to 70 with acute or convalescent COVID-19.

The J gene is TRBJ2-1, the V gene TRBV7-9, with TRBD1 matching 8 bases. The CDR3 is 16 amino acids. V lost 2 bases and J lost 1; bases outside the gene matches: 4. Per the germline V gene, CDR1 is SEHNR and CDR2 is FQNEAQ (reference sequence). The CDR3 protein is CASSLWTGMSYNEQFF. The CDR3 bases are TGTGCCAGCAGCTTATGGACAGGGATGTCCTACAATGAGCAGTTCTTC.

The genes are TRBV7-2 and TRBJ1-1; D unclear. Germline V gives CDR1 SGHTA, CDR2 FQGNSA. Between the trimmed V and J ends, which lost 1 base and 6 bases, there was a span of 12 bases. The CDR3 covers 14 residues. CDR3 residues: CASSLDPHQAEAFF. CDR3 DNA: TGTGCCAGCAGCTTAGATCCCCACCAGGCTGAAGCTTTCTTT.

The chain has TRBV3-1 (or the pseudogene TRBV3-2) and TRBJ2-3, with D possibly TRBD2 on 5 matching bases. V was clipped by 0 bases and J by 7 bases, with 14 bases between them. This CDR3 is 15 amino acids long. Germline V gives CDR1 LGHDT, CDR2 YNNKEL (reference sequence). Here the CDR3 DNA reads TGTGCCAGCAGCCAAGACCTGACGGGGTTTAATACGCAGTATTTT. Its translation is CASSQDLTGFNTQYF.

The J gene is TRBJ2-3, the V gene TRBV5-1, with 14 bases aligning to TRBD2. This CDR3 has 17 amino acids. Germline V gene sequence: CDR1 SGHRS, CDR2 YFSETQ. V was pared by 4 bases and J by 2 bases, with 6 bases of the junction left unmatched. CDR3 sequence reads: CASSRTSGGSTTDTQYF. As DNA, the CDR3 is TGCGCCAGCAGCCGGACTAGCGGGGGGTCGACCACAGATACGCAGTATTTT. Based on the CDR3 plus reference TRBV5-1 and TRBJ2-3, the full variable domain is KAGVTQTPRYLIKTRGQQVTLSCSPISGHRSVSWYQQTPGQGLQFLFEYFSETQRNKGNFPGRFSGRQFSNSRSEMNVSTLELGDSALYLCASSRTSGGSTTDTQYFGPGTRLTVL.